This TCR beta chain was captured in a study of beta chain features in type 1 diabetes. The study, taken as a whole, reports: It was possible that PCR favored shorter templates, equally so in patients and controls. In every one of the four CD4+ subsets, TCRB CDR3s were moderately but significantly shorter in Type 1 diabetes patients.

The CDR3 spans 11 residues. Germline V gives CDR1 GTSNPN, CDR2 SVGIG (reference sequence). V dropped 3 bases and J dropped 7 bases, with 9 bases sitting between them. Of the isolated RNA, all was reverse transcribed, and so the sequenced material was expressed TCRB transcripts. Repertoires were generated with immunoSEQ multiplex PCR, while TCRdb's copy carries only in-frame clones and drops some. The repertoire consists of hundreds of thousands of clones, with about an eighth occurring once and the leading ten covering less than 0.025%. About this clone: Antigen unknown.

The material sequenced was naive CD4+ T cells from blood. The chain uses TRBV30 and TRBJ1-1; maybe TRBD1 (5 bases). The TCR was taken from a man younger than 35 with type 1 diabetes. CDR3 amino acids: CAWRGPGEAFF. The CDR3 coding sequence is TGTGCCTGGAGGGGGCCGGGTGAAGCTTTCTTT.